This TCR beta chain was identified in a study of shared clonotypes between healthy human individuals. The table came from immunoSEQ multiplex PCR; TCRdb's copy has only in-frame clones and leaves some out. The data hold approximately 2,300,000 clones, with around 90% observed a single time. Trimming shortened V by 8 bases and J by 6 bases, and 7 bases separated the two germline ends. The CDR3 spans 11 residues. CDR1 is MDHEN, CDR2 SYDVKM, per germline. Donors, without exception, were Caucasian adults residing in Nashville, Tennessee. This TCR came from a man aged 18 to 30 in good health. Some clones in this sample may be carry-over from other donors' samples. The chain couples TRBV28 to TRBJ1-4; D not resolved. The sequenced sample consisted of naive CD4+ T cells from PBMCs. As to subset: CD45RA+ positively selected. The CDR3: CASGLHEKLFF. The CDR3 DNA follows: TGTGCCAGCGGGTTACATGAAAAACTGTTTTTT.